The 13 T cell receptor beta chains reported below all come from one sample, sequenced in a study of T cells in Graves' hyperthyroidism and ophthalmopathy. RNA transcripts yielded amplified TCR beta CDR3 regions. RT-PCR in the first round (using the HTBI primer set) targeted the TCR CDR3. TCRdb re-analysed the multiplex PCR reads in MiXCR, keeping a single row per CDR3 protein. The sample shows around 690,000 distinct CDR3 sequences, 15% to 20% of them seen only once. Material for sequencing was blood. These receptors were obtained from a man aged 50-59 years with Graves' hyperthyroidism.

This clonotype was counted many times. This sequence joins TRBV2 and TRBJ2-1, with TRBD1 as a possible D gene (6 bases). The CDR3 spans 14 residues. CDR1 and CDR2 (germline): SNHLY, FYNNEI. Trimming removed 4 bases from V and 9 bases from J, with 16 bases in between. This CDR3 is CASSGYRVAIEQFF. CDR3 bases: TGTGCCAGCAGTGGTTACAGGGTGGCGATTGAGCAGTTCTTC.

In this sample, this clonotype turned up a few times. The gene calls are TRBV20-1 and TRBJ1-4; perhaps TRBD1 as D (6 bases). CDR3 length equals 14 residues. The V gene lost 5 bases and the J gene lost 10 bases, with 20 bases spanning the gap. Germline loops: CDR1 DFQATT, CDR2 SNEGSKA (reference sequence). The CDR3, as DNA: TGCAGTGCTTCTACCGGGGACACAATGGGAAAACTGTTTTTT. This sequence encodes CSASTGDTMGKLFF.

This clonotype was picked up many times. The V call is TRBV2, the J call TRBJ2-2; D unresolved. This CDR3 comprises 14 residues. V shed 2 bases and J shed 3 bases, with 7 bases lying between them. Germline lookup yields CDR1 SNHLY and CDR2 FYNNEI. The CDR3 spells CASSEKGYTGELFF. The CDR3 DNA sequence: TGTGCCAGCAGTGAAAAGGGTTACACCGGGGAGCTGTTTTTT.

This clonotype has only a few counts. The V gene is TRBV20-1, the J gene TRBJ2-5; TRBD2 matches 13 bases. Per germline, CDR1 DFQATT and CDR2 SNEGSKA (reference sequence). The CDR3 loop spans 15 amino acids. J was trimmed by 5 bases and V by 1 base; bases with no gene match: 4. The CDR3 DNA is TGCAGTGCTAGAGCCGGGACTAGCGGGAAGGAGACCCAGTACTTC. It codes for CSARAGTSGKETQYF.

The chain has TRBV5-1 and TRBJ2-1; TRBD2 matches at 10 bases. J gave up 5 bases and V 2 bases, and 7 bases lay outside the gene matches. Germline CDR1 and CDR2: SGHRS and YFSETQ. The CDR3 covers 16 residues. The CDR3, as DNA: TGCGCCAGCAGCTTTCTAGCGGGAGCCAAGAACAATGAGCAGTTCTTC. Amino acid sequence: CASSFLAGAKNNEQFF. Variable domain in full (rest from reference TRBV5-1 and TRBJ2-1): KAGVTQTPRYLIKTRGQQVTLSCSPISGHRSVSWYQQTPGQGLQFLFEYFSETQRNKGNFPGRFSGRQFSNSRSEMNVSTLELGDSALYLCASSFLAGAKNNEQFFGPGTRLTVL.

V is TRBV18 and J is TRBJ1-6; possible D gene TRBD1, 6 bases. Between the trimmed V and J ends, which lost 6 bases and 7 bases, there was a span of 10 bases. This CDR3 has 13 residues. Per the germline V gene, CDR1 is KGHSH and CDR2 is LQKENI. The CDR3: CASSVGGNSPLHF. CDR3 coding DNA: TGTGCCAGCTCCGTGGGGGGCAATTCACCCCTCCACTTT.

This clonotype was counted many times. The chain combines TRBV20-1 with TRBJ2-3; possible D gene TRBD2, 5 bases. Germline-derived CDR1 and CDR2 are DFQATT and SNEGSKA (reference sequence). V lost 7 bases to trimming and J lost 4 bases, with 15 bases between them. This CDR3 contains 13 residues. The CDR3 DNA reads TGCAGTGTTAGTCGGCTAGCAGCAGATACGCAGTATTTT. This sequence encodes CSVSRLAADTQYF.

CDR3 bases: TGTGCCAGCAGCCGGGAAATTAGCGTTAATTCACCCCTCCACTTT. Residues: CASSREISVNSPLHF. The chain combines TRBV28 with TRBJ1-6; D remains unclear. CDR1 and CDR2 from the germline V gene are MDHEN and SYDVKM. CDR3 length: 15 amino acids. The ends were cut back, 6 bases at V and 6 bases at J, with 15 bases in the middle. The full variable domain, in which reference TRBV28 and TRBJ1-6 provide the parts outside the CDR3, is DVKVTQSSRYLVKRTGEKVFLECVQDMDHENMFWYRQDPGLGLRLIYFSYDVKMKEKGDIPEGYSVSREKKERFSLILESASTNQTSMYLCASSREISVNSPLHFGNGTRLTVT.

This clonotype was found many times. DNA for the CDR3: TGTGCCAGCCGCGGACTGATCTCCTACAATGAGCAGTTCTTC. It encodes CASRGLISYNEQFF. V usage is TRBV11-2 and J usage is TRBJ2-1; a possible D gene is TRBD2 (5 bases). The germline gives CDR1 SGHAT, CDR2 FQNNGV. The V end was cut by 8 bases, the J end by 0 bases, with 11 bases between. The CDR3 is 14 residues long.

This clonotype appeared many times. The chain has TRBV7-2 and TRBJ2-1, with 10 bases identical to TRBD2. The CDR3 length is 19 residues. Looked up from germline, CDR1 is SGHTA and CDR2 is FQGNSA. V gave up 2 bases and J gave up 5 bases; unmatched junction bases: 15. CDR3 DNA sequence: TGTGCCAGCAGCTTAATCGGGCTAGCGGGAGTGAATCTGAACAATGAGCAGTTCTTC. It yields the protein CASSLIGLAGVNLNNEQFF.

CDR3 residues: CAISGWGGLPSYEQYF. DNA for the CDR3: TGTGCCATCAGTGGGTGGGGGGGGCTACCCTCCTACGAGCAGTACTTC. V gene TRBV10-3 combines with J gene TRBJ2-7, with D possibly matching TRBD2 (7 bases). Per the germline V gene, CDR1 is ENHRY and CDR2 is SYGVKD. With 4 bases removed from V and 0 bases from J, the gap between germline ends came to 16 bases. The CDR3 is made up of 16 amino acids.

This chain uses TRBV6-2 or TRBV6-3 with TRBJ2-7; D gene uncertain. Deletions cut 4 bases from V and 5 bases from J, with 15 bases between. Germline CDR1 MNHEY, CDR2 SVGEGT. The CDR3 loop spans 14 amino acids. DNA of the CDR3: TGTGCCAGCAGTTCCCCCGGTGGGGTCCACGAGCAGTACTTC. Translated: CASSSPGGVHEQYF.

This clonotype was counted ten times or more. The J gene is TRBJ2-7, the V gene TRBV2, with D unresolved. CDR1 and CDR2 from the germline V gene are SNHLY and FYNNEI. CDR3 length: 12 residues. V lost 6 bases to trimming and J lost 6 bases, with 12 bases between them. In DNA, the CDR3 is TGTGCCAGCAGGGGCGGTCCCAGCGAGCAGTACTTC. It codes for CASRGGPSEQYF.